Presented here are 11 T cell receptor beta chains from one specimen sequenced in a study of cytomegalovirus exposure and HLA in healthy donors. PCR used 60 Vbeta primers and 13 Jbeta primers. The assay was immunoSEQ multiplex PCR, and TCRdb's table has in-frame clones only and misses some. The table has about 120,000 clones, more than 75% seen once. The sequenced material came from PBMCs. The source is a young man in good health and CMV-seropositive.

V and J are TRBV2 and TRBJ1-5; maybe TRBD1 (6 bases). Per the germline V gene, CDR1 is SNHLY and CDR2 is FYNNEI. The length of the CDR3 is 13 residues. V lost 6 bases, J lost 8 bases, and 14 bases lay in between. CDR3: CASSQQGIEPQHF. CDR3 in DNA: TGTGCCAGCAGCCAACAGGGCATAGAGCCCCAGCATTTT.

CDR3 coding DNA: TGTGCCAGCAGCGTCGGTTCCGGGGAGCTGTTTTTT. It translates to CASSVGSGELFF. The V call is TRBV9, the J call TRBJ2-2; D call uncertain. Germline V CDR1 and CDR2: SGDLS, YYNGEE. The CDR3 has 12 residues. V lost 2 bases and J lost 6, with 5 bases in between.

V and J are TRBV5-6 and TRBJ1-3; 10 nucleotides line up with TRBD1. Germline V gene lookup returns CDR1 SGHDT and CDR2 YYEEEE. This CDR3 is built from 16 residues. Trimming at V came to 4 bases and at J to 0 bases, leaving 4 bases not matched to a gene. The CDR3 DNA reads as TGTGCCAGCAGCCCGGGACAGGGGTACTCTGGAAACACCATATATTTT. Translation: CASSPGQGYSGNTIYF.

This chain joins TRBV11-3 and TRBJ2-1; 7 bases are a match to TRBD2. This CDR3 has 16 amino acids. Germline V gives CDR1 SGHNT, CDR2 YENEEA. V gave up 4 bases and J gave up 5 bases; unmatched junction bases: 11. CDR3 coding DNA: TGTGCCAGCAGCTCCGGCCGGGACTACCCCAACAATGAGCAGTTCTTC. Residues: CASSSGRDYPNNEQFF.

The rearrangement links TRBV6-4 to TRBJ2-1; 16 bases are shared with TRBD2. Per the germline V gene, CDR1 is MRHNA and CDR2 is SNTAGT. The CDR3 runs to 20 residues. V lost 7 bases and J lost 5; bases outside the gene matches: 17. The CDR3 spells CASNLGTSGRARLHDNEQFF. The CDR3 DNA sequence: TGTGCCAGCAACCTAGGGACTAGCGGGAGGGCCCGCCTGCACGACAATGAGCAGTTCTTC.

The chain carries TRBV7-9 and TRBJ2-3; TRBD2 matches at 9 bases. CDR3 length equals 14 residues. Germline loops: CDR1 SEHNR, CDR2 FQNEAQ (reference sequence). V gave up 5 bases and J gave up 4 bases; unmatched junction bases: 4. The CDR3 bases are TGTGCCAGCAGCCCGACTAGCGGAGCAGATACGCAGTATTTT. Its translation: CASSPTSGADTQYF. The entire variable domain, with the rest obtained from reference TRBV7-9 and TRBJ2-3, is as follows: DTGVSQNPRHKITKRGQNVTFRCDPISEHNRLYWYRQTLGQGPEFLTYFQNEAQLEKSRLLSDRFSAERPKGSFSTLEIQRTEQGDSAMYLCASSPTSGADTQYFGPGTRLTVL.

V gene TRBV19 combines with J gene TRBJ2-4, with 10 positions matching TRBD2. Germline V lookup: CDR1 LNHDA, CDR2 SQIVND (reference sequence). After removal of 7 bases from V and 8 bases from J, the junction contained 2 bases not matched to a gene. This CDR3 contains 12 residues. The CDR3, as DNA: TGTGCCAGTAAAGCGGGAGGGTACATTCAGTACTTC. Translated: CASKAGGYIQYF.

The genes are TRBV29-1 and TRBJ1-1; D gene unclear. The CDR3 length is 20 residues. V lost 4 bases, J lost 1 base, and 31 bases lay in between. In germline, CDR1 is SQVTM, CDR2 ANQGSEA. CDR3 loop: CSVAEVPTRLGRIRNTEAFF. In nucleotides, the CDR3 is TGCAGCGTTGCAGAGGTCCCCACCCGGCTGGGCCGAATTAGGAACACTGAAGCTTTCTTT.

The chain combines TRBV30 with TRBJ1-2, with TRBD1 as a possible D gene (5 bases). CDR3 length equals 13 residues. The germline gives CDR1 GTSNPN, CDR2 SVGIG (reference sequence). V lost 2 bases, J lost 8 bases, and 15 bases lay in between. The CDR3 nucleotides read TGTGCCTGGAGTCCTAGGAGGGGTTCCGGCTACACCTTC. Translation gives CAWSPRRGSGYTF.

This clone was picked up one time. The chain carries TRBV11-1 and TRBJ1-1; 9 positions agree with TRBD1. V gave up 6 bases and J gave up 5 bases; unmatched junction bases: 4. CDR1 is SGHAT and CDR2 is FQDESV in the germline V gene (reference sequence). The CDR3 length is 13 residues. DNA of the CDR3: TGTGCCAGCAGATGGACAGGGGAAACTGAAGCTTTCTTT. It specifies CASRWTGETEAFF.

J is TRBJ1-2 and V is TRBV25-1; TRBD1 agrees at 7 bases. With V trimmed by 4 bases and J by 1 base, 9 bases remained unmatched. Germline CDR1 and CDR2: MGHDK and SYGVNS. The CDR3 has 16 amino acids. CDR3 protein: CASSGLGGGGNYGYTF. CDR3 sequence (DNA): TGTGCCAGCAGTGGGCTAGGGGGCGGAGGTAACTATGGCTACACCTTC.